Listed here are 6 T cell receptor beta chains from one sample, sequenced in a study of blood T cells in healthy people across ages. Using a J-beta primer mix together with a sample-barcoded 5' primer, a second PCR was run for roughly 7 to 12 cycles. One entry per CDR3 protein, called by TCRdb with MiXCR from the 5' RACE reads. The sample consists of some 690,000 distinct CDR3 sequences, about a fifth of them appearing once. Material: blood. The receptors shown here come from a man in his sixties or seventies in good health.

In this sample, this clonotype turned up a few times. V gene TRBV5-1 combines with J gene TRBJ2-5; TRBD1 agrees at 7 bases. In germline, CDR1 is SGHRS, CDR2 YFSETQ. The V gene end was trimmed by 3 bases and the J gene end by 9 bases; junction bases not matched to a gene: 11. The CDR3 is made up of 14 amino acids. CDR3 coding DNA: TGCGCCAGCAGCTATGGGACAGTTGATGGGTCCCAGTACTTC. It encodes CASSYGTVDGSQYF.

This clonotype occurred a few times. The chain combines TRBV14 with TRBJ1-2; no definite D call. Trimming removed 0 bases from V and 6 bases from J, with 14 bases in between. Per the germline V gene, CDR1 is SGHDN and CDR2 is FVKESK. This CDR3 comprises 15 residues. This chain's CDR3 is CASSQDLTPYNGYTF. As DNA, the CDR3 is TGTGCCAGCAGCCAAGATCTAACGCCATATAATGGCTACACCTTC. Together with reference TRBV14 and TRBJ1-2, the CDR3 gives the full variable domain: EAGVTQFPSHSVIEKGQTVTLRCDPISGHDNLYWYRRVMGKEIKFLLHFVKESKQDESGMPNNRFLAERTGGTYSTLKVQPAELEDSGVYFCASSQDLTPYNGYTFGSGTRLTVV.

This sequence joins TRBV14 and TRBJ1-1; D is unclear. There are 15 residues in the CDR3. Trimming cost V 0 bases and J 5 bases, with 13 bases left between them. Germline V gene lookup returns CDR1 SGHDN and CDR2 FVKESK. The DNA for the CDR3 is TGTGCCAGCAGCCAAGATTTGTACGGAGGAACTGAAGCTTTCTTT. Translated: CASSQDLYGGTEAFF. The variable domain in full, with the rest retrieved from reference TRBV14 and TRBJ1-1, is EAGVTQFPSHSVIEKGQTVTLRCDPISGHDNLYWYRRVMGKEIKFLLHFVKESKQDESGMPNNRFLAERTGGTYSTLKVQPAELEDSGVYFCASSQDLYGGTEAFFGQGTRLTVV.

V gene TRBV24-1 combines with J gene TRBJ2-5, with D perhaps given as TRBD1 or TRBD2 (5 bases each). Per germline, CDR1 KGHDR and CDR2 SFDVKD. The CDR3 spans 15 residues. V shed 4 bases and J shed 2 bases, with 13 bases lying between them. DNA of the CDR3: TGTGCCACCAGTGAATTCGGGGCCACTCAAGAGACCCAGTACTTC. Amino acid sequence: CATSEFGATQETQYF.

The chain links TRBV18 to TRBJ1-3; D is uncertain. The germline V gene has CDR1 KGHSH and CDR2 LQKENI. There are 16 residues in the CDR3. V lost 3 bases, J lost 0 bases, and 12 bases lay in between. The CDR3 DNA follows: TGTGCCAGCTCACCGCAGGACCTGCCCTCTGGAAACACCATATATTTT. It is translated as CASSPQDLPSGNTIYF.

The gene calls are TRBV3-1 and TRBJ1-1, with a possible D match to TRBD1 (5 bases). The length of the CDR3 is 16 residues. Germline CDR1 LGHDT, CDR2 YNNKEL (reference sequence). V lost 4 bases and J lost 2, with 17 bases in between. The CDR3 nucleotides are TGTGCCAGCAGCCCTCGGCTCCCAGGGACCAACACTGAAGCTTTCTTT. Protein sequence: CASSPRLPGTNTEAFF.